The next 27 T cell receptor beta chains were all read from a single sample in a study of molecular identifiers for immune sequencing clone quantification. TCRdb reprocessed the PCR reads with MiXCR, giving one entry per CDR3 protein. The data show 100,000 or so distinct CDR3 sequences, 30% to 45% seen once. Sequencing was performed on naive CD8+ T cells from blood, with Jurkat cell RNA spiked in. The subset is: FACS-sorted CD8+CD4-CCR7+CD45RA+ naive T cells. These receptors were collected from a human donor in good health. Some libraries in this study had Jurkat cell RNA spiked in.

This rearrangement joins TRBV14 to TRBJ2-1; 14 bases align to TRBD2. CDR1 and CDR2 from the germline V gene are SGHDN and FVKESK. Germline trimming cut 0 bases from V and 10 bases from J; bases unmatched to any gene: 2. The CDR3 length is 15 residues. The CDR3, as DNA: TGTGCCAGCAGCCAAGAGACTAGCGGGAGGGCCGAGCAGTTCTTC. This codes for CASSQETSGRAEQFF.

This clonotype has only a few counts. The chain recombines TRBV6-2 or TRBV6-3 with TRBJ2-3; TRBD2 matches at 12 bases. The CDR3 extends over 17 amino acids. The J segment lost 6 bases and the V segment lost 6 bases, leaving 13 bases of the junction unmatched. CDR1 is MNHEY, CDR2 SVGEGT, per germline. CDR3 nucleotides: TGTGCCAGCAGCTCTCCCCGGACTAGCGGGATGGTGGATACGCAGTATTTT. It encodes CASSSPRTSGMVDTQYF.

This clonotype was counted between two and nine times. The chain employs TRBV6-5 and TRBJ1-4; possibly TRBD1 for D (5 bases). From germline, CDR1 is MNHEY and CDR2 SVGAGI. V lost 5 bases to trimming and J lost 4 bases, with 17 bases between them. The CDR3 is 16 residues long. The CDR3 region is CASSGGRLKDNEKLFF. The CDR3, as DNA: TGTGCCAGCAGTGGGGGACGGCTCAAAGATAATGAAAAACTGTTTTTT.

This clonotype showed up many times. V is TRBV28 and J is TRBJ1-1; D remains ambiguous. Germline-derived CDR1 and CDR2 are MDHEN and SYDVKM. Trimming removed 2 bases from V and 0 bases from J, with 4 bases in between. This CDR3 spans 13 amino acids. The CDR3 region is CASSLGMNTEAFF. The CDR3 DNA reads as TGTGCCAGCAGTTTAGGGATGAACACTGAAGCTTTCTTT.

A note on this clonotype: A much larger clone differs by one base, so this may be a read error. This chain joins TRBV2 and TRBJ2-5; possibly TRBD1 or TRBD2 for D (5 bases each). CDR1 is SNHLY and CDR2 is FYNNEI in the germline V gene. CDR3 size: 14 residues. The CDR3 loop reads CASSSGTKKETQNF. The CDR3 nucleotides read TGTGCCAGCAGCTCCGGGACCAAAAAAGAGACCCAGAACTTC.

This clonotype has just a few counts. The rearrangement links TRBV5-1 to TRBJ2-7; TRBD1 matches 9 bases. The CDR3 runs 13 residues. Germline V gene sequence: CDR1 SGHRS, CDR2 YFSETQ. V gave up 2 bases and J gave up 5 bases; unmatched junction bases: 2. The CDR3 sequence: CASSFGTGNEQYF. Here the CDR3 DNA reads TGCGCCAGCAGCTTTGGGACAGGGAACGAGCAGTACTTC.

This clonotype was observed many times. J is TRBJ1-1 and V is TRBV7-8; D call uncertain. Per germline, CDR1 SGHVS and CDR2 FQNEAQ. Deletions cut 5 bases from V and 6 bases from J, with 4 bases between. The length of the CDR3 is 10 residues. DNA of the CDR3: TGTGCCAGCAGCGGTCCTGAAGCTTTCTTT. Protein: CASSGPEAFF.

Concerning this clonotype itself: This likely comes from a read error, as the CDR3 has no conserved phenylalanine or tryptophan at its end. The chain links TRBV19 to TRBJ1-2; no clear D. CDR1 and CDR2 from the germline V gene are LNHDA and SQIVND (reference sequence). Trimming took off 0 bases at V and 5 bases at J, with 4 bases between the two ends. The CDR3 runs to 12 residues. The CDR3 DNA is TGTGCCAGTAGTATAGAACCATATGGCTACACCTCC. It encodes CASSIEPYGYTS.

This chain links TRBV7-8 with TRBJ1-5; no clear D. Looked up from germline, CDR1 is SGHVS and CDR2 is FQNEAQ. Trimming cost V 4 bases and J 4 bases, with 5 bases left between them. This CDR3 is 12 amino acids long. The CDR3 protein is CASSSTNQPQHF. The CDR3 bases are TGTGCCAGCAGCTCGACTAATCAGCCCCAGCATTTT.

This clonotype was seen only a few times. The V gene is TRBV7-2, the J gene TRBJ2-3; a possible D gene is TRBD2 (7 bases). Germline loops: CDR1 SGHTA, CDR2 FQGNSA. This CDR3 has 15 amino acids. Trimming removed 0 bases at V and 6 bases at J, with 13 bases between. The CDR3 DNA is TGTGCCAGCAGCTTAGCGAGTCGGGGGGCCGATACGCAGTATTTT. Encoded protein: CASSLASRGADTQYF.

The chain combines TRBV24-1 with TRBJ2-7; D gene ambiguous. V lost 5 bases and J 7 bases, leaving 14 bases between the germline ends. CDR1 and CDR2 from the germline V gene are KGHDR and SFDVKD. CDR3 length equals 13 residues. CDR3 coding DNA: TGTGCCACCAGTGTTAGACTTTACGAGGAGCAGTACTTC. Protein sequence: CATSVRLYEEQYF.

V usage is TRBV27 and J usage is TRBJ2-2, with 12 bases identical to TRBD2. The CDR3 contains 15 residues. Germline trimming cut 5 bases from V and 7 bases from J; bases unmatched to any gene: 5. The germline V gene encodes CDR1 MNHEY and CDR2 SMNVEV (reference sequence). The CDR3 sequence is CASSPRTSGIGELFF. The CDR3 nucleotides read TGTGCCAGCAGTCCGAGGACTAGCGGGATCGGGGAGCTGTTTTTT.

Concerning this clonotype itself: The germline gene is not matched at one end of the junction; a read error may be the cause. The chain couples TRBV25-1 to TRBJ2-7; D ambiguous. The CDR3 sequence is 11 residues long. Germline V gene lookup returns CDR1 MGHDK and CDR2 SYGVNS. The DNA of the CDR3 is TGTGCCGGCAGTGTCACCTACGAGCAGTACTTC. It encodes CAGSVTYEQYF.

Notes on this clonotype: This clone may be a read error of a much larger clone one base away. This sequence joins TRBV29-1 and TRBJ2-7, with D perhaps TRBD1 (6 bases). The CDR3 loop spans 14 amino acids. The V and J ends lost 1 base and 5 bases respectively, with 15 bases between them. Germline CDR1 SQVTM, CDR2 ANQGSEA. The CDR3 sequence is CSVEAGVPPNEQYF. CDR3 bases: TGCAGCGTTGAAGCAGGGGTCCCTCCCAACGAGCAGTACTTC.

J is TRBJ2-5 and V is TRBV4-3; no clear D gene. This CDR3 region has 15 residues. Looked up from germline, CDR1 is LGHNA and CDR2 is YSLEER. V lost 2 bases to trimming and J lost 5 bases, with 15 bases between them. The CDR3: CASSQKTPPHETQYF. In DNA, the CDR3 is TGCGCCAGCAGCCAAAAAACACCCCCTCACGAGACCCAGTACTTC.

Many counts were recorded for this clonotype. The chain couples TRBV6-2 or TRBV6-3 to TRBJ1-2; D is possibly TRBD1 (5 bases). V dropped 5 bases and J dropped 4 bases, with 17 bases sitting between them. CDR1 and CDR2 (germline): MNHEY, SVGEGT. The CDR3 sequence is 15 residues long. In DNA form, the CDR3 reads TGTGCCAGCAGTGACTATGCTTCGACAGCCTATGGCTACACCTTC. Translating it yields CASSDYASTAYGYTF.

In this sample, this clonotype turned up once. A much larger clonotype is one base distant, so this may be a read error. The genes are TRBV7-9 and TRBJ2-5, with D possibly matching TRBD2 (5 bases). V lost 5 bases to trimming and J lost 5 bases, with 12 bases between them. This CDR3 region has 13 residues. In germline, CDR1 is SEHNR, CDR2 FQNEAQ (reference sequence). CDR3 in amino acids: CASSQLREETQYF. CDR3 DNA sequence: TGTGCCAGCAGCCAGCTTAGGGAGGAGACCCAGTACTTC.

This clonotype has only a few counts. The DNA of the CDR3 is TGTGCCAGCCGTCTGGGACCTCCCGCGGGAGATACGCAGTATTTT. Translated, it gives CASRLGPPAGDTQYF. The chain employs TRBV27 and TRBJ2-3; the D gene could be TRBD1 or TRBD2 (5 bases each). The CDR3 consists of 15 residues. Deletions cut 8 bases from V and 5 bases from J, with 20 bases between. Germline V gene lookup returns CDR1 MNHEY and CDR2 SMNVEV (reference sequence).

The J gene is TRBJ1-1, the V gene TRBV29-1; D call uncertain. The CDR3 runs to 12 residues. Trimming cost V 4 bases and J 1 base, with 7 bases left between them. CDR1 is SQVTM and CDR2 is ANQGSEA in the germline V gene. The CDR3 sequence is CSVGSGNTEAFF. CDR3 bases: TGCAGCGTTGGTTCCGGGAACACTGAAGCTTTCTTT.

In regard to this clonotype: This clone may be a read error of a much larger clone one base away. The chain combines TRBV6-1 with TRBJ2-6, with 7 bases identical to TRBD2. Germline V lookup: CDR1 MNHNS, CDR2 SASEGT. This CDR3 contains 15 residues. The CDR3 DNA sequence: TGTGCCAGCAGTGGTAGCGGGCGCGGGGCCACCGTCCTGACTTTC. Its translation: CASSGSGRGATVLTF.

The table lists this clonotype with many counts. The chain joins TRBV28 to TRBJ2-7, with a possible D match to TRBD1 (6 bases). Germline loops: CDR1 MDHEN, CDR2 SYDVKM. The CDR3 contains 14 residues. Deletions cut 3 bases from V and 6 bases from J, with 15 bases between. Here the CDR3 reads CASSLAPTRGEQYF. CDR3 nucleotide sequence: TGTGCCAGCAGTTTGGCCCCCACCAGGGGCGAGCAGTACTTC.

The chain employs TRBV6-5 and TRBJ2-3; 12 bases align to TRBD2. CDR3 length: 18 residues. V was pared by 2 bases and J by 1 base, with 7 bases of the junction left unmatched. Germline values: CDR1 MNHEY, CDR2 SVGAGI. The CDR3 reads CASSYGLAGGPGTDTQYF. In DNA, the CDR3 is TGTGCCAGCAGTTACGGGCTAGCGGGGGGGCCTGGCACAGATACGCAGTATTTT.

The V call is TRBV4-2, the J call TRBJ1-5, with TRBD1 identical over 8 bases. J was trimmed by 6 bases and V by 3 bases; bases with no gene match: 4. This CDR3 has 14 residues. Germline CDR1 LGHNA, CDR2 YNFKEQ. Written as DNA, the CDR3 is TGTGCCAGCAGCCAGCTTACAGGGGGTCAGCCCCAGCATTTT. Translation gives CASSQLTGGQPQHF.

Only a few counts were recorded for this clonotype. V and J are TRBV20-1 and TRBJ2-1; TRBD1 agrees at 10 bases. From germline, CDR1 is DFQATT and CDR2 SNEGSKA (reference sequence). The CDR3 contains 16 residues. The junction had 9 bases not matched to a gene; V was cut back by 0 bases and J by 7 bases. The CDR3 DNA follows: TGCAGTGCTAGAGATCTGTCGACAGGGGGCAATAATGAGCAGTTCTTC. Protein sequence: CSARDLSTGGNNEQFF.

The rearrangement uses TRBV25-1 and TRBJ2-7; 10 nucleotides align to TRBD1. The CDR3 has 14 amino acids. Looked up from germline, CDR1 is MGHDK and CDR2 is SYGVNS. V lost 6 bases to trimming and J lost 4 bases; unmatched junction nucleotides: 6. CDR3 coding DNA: TGTGCCAGCAGGGGGACAGGGGAAAGGTACGAGCAGTACTTC. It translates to CASRGTGERYEQYF.

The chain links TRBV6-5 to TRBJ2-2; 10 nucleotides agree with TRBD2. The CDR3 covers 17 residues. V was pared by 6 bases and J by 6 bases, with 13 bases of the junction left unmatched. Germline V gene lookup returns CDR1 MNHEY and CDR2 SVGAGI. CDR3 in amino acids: CASSSPQTAGGAGELFF. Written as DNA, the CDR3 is TGTGCCAGCAGCTCTCCACAAACAGCGGGAGGGGCCGGGGAGCTGTTTTTT.

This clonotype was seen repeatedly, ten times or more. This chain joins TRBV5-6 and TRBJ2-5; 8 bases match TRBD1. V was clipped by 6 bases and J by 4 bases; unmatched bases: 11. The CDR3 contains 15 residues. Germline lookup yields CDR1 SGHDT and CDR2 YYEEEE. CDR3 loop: CASTGGPGGLETQYF. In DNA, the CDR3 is TGTGCCAGCACAGGAGGACCAGGGGGCCTAGAGACCCAGTACTTC. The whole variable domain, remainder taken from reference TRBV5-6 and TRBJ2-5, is DAGVTQSPTHLIKTRGQQVTLRCSPKSGHDTVSWYQQALGQGPQFIFQYYEEEERQRGNFPDRFSGHQFPNYSSELNVNALLLGDSALYLCASTGGPGGLETQYFGPGTRLLVL.